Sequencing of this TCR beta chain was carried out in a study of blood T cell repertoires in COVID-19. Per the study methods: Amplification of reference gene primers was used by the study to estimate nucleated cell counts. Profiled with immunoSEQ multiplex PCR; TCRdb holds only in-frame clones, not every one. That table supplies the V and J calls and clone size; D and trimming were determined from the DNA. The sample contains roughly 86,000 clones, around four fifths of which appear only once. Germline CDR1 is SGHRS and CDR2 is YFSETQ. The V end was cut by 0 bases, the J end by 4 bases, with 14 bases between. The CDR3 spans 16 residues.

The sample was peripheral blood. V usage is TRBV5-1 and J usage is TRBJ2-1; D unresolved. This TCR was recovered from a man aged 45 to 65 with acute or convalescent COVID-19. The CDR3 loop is CASSLVPLGEYNEQFF. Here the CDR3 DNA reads TGCGCCAGCAGCTTGGTTCCTCTCGGAGAGTACAATGAGCAGTTCTTC.